The 12 T cell receptor beta chains below all came from one sample that was sequenced in a study of T cell responses to AZD1222 COVID-19 vaccine. TCRdb's table, derived via immunoSEQ multiplex PCR, lists solely in-frame clones and lacks some. Of fewer than 150,000 clones in the sample, roughly 92% were seen once. Source: peripheral blood, taken 28 days after the second AZD1222 dose. Receptors were obtained from an adult who received the AZD1222 COVID-19 vaccine.

DNA for the CDR3: TGTGCCAGCAGCATCAGGGTAAACACAGATACGCAGTATTTT. Its protein product is CASSIRVNTDTQYF. The V gene is TRBV11-2, the J gene TRBJ2-3; possible D gene TRBD1, 5 bases. From germline, CDR1 is SGHAT and CDR2 FQNNGV. The ends were cut back, 5 bases at V and 2 bases at J, with 11 bases in the middle. The CDR3 consists of 14 residues.

The rearrangement joins TRBV6-6 to TRBJ1-1; D not certain. With 6 bases removed from V and 4 bases from J, the gap between germline ends came to 9 bases. Germline V lookup: CDR1 MNHNY, CDR2 SVGAGI (reference sequence). The CDR3 has 12 residues. The chain's CDR3 is CASSPIGTEAFF. The CDR3 DNA reads TGTGCCAGCAGCCCCATTGGCACTGAAGCTTTCTTT.

This clone was counted a single time. The chain links TRBV18 to TRBJ1-1, with a weak D call TRBD1 (6 bases). V was clipped by 2 bases and J by 1 base, with 14 bases between them. Germline loops: CDR1 KGHSH, CDR2 LQKENI. CDR3 size: 16 residues. CDR3: CASSPSRAGANTEAFF. The CDR3 nucleotides are TGTGCCAGCTCACCATCCCGAGCAGGGGCGAACACTGAAGCTTTCTTT.

This chain uses TRBV2 with TRBJ1-5; TRBD1 is a possible D gene (5 bases). CDR3 size: 14 residues. The germline gives CDR1 SNHLY, CDR2 FYNNEI. Trimming took off 1 base at V and 7 bases at J, with 11 bases between the two ends. The CDR3 DNA reads as TGTGCCAGCAGTGAAGGGGGCAGGGACCAGCCCCAGCATTTT. Amino acids: CASSEGGRDQPQHF.

The chain carries TRBV11-1 and TRBJ2-7; 10 bases align to TRBD1. V lost 4 bases to trimming and J lost 2 bases; unmatched junction nucleotides: 8. The CDR3 has 16 residues. The germline gives CDR1 SGHAT, CDR2 FQDESV (reference sequence). The CDR3 region has the DNA TGTGCCAGCAGCTCGACAAAGACAGGGGGCGCCTACGAGCAGTACTTC. Its translation: CASSSTKTGGAYEQYF.

This clone was detected only a few times. The rearrangement uses TRBV18 and TRBJ1-1; weak D call: TRBD1 (5 bases). CDR1 is KGHSH, CDR2 LQKENI, per germline. CDR3 length: 12 residues. V lost 4 bases, J lost 3 bases, and 6 bases lay in between. The CDR3: CASSLQDTEAFF. The CDR3, as DNA: TGTGCCAGCTCACTACAGGACACTGAAGCTTTCTTT. Combining the CDR3 with reference TRBV18 and TRBJ1-1 gives the whole variable domain NAGVMQNPRHLVRRRGQEARLRCSPMKGHSHVYWYRQLPEEGLKFMVYLQKENIIDESGMPKERFSAEFPKEGPSILRIQQVVRGDSAAYFCASSLQDTEAFFGQGTRLTVV.

The chain joins TRBV6-4 to TRBJ1-1, with D perhaps TRBD1 (6 bases). Germline V gene data show CDR1 as MRHNA and CDR2 as SNTAGT. V was cut by 5 bases and J by 9 bases, with 22 bases left in between. The CDR3 contains 15 residues. CDR3 region: CASSTRQDPPDQAFF. The CDR3 DNA reads TGTGCCAGCAGTACTCGACAGGACCCCCCAGACCAAGCTTTCTTT.

In this sample, this clone turned up once. The chain combines TRBV6-6 with TRBJ2-2, with a weak D call TRBD2 (5 bases). CDR1 MNHNY and CDR2 SVGAGI come from the germline V gene (reference sequence). The CDR3 loop spans 13 amino acids. With 7 bases removed from V and 4 bases from J, the gap between germline ends came to 10 bases. The CDR3, as DNA: TGTGCCAGCACCCGGGGTCCCACCGGGGAGCTGTTTTTT. This gives the protein CASTRGPTGELFF.

This chain connects TRBV20-1 to TRBJ2-2, with D possibly being TRBD1 (5 bases). CDR1 and CDR2 from the germline V gene are DFQATT and SNEGSKA (reference sequence). The CDR3 extends over 11 amino acids. Trimming cost V 6 bases and J 6 bases, with 8 bases left between them. The CDR3 nucleotides read TGCAGTGCAAGACAGTCCGGGGAGCTGTTTTTT. Translated, it gives CSARQSGELFF.

This rearrangement joins TRBV28 to TRBJ1-3; D is undetermined. Germline CDR1 is MDHEN and CDR2 is SYDVKM. V shed 2 bases and J shed 4 bases, with 9 bases lying between them. CDR3 length: 14 amino acids. The CDR3 DNA is TGTGCCAGCAGTTTAGAGGGTAGAGGAAACACCATATATTTT. The encoded protein is CASSLEGRGNTIYF.

The CDR3 DNA reads TGTGCCAGCAGTGTGGGAAACCAGCCCCAGCATTTT. Residues: CASSVGNQPQHF. The chain links TRBV28 to TRBJ1-5; D not resolved. CDR3 length: 12 amino acids. CDR1 MDHEN and CDR2 SYDVKM come from the germline V gene. Between the trimmed V and J ends, which lost 5 bases and 7 bases, there was a span of 9 bases.

The count of this clone is one. This sequence joins TRBV6-5 and TRBJ1-1, with a weak D call TRBD1 (5 bases). Germline values: CDR1 MNHEY, CDR2 SVGAGI. The CDR3 is 15 amino acids. The V gene lost 0 bases and the J gene lost 3 bases, with 11 bases spanning the gap. CDR3 DNA: TGTGCCAGCAGTTACTCGGGGGACCCTGACACTGAAGCTTTCTTT. Protein: CASSYSGDPDTEAFF.